This T cell receptor (beta chain) was obtained from a study of T cells expressing NK-cell markers. With UMIs, 5'RACE template switching was used to make TCR beta cDNA. One entry per CDR3 protein, without DNA, is what TCRdb gives after re-calling the 5' RACE reads. The sample holds about 440,000 distinct CDR3 sequences. The CDR3 is 16 amino acids. The germline V gene has CDR1 SGHTA and CDR2 FQGNSA. The source of this sequence is a woman between 18 and 69 years old in good health. Sequenced input: blood T cells: a sorted CD56 or NKG2C T cell subset, CD4+ or CD8+ T cells, or bulk PBMC T cells (not recorded which). The V call is TRBV7-2, the J call TRBJ2-1; the TCRdb D gene call, TRBD1, has no DNA to confirm it. The CDR3 loop is CASSPTGAVFYNEQFF.